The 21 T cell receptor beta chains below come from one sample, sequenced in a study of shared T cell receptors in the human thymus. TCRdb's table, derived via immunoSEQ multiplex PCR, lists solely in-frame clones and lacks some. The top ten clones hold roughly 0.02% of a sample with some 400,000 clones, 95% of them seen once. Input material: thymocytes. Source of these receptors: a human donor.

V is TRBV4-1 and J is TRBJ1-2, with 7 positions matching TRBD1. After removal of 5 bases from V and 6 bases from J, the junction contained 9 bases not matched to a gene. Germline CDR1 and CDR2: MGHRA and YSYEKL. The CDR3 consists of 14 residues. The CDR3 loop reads CASSSRNRGDGYTF. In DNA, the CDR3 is TGCGCCAGCAGCTCCCGGAACAGGGGAGATGGCTACACCTTC.

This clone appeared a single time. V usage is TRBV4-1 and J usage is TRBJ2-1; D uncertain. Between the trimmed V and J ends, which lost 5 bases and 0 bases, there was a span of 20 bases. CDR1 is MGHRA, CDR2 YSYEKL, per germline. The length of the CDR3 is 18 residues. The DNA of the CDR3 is TGCGCCAGCAGCGCGCGTCCTAGACCCCCCCGCTCCTACAATGAGCAGTTCTTC. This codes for CASSARPRPPRSYNEQFF.

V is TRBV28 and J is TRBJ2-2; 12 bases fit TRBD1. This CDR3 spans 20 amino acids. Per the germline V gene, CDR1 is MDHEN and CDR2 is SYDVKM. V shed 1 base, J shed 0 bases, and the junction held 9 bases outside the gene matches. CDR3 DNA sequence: TGTGCCAGCAGTTTATATGTGACCGGGACAGGGGGCTCGAACACCGGGGAGCTGTTTTTT. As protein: CASSLYVTGTGGSNTGELFF.

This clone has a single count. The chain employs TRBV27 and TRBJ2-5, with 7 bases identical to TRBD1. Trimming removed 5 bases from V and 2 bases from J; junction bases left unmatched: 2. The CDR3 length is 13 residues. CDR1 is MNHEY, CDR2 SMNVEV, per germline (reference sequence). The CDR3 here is CASSPRGQETQYF. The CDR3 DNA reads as TGTGCCAGCAGTCCCAGGGGGCAAGAGACCCAGTACTTC.

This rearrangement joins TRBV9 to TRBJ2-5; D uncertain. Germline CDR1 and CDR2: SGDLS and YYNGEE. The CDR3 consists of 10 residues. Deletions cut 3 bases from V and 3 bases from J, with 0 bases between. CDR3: CASSEETQYF. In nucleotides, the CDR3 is TGTGCCAGCAGCGAAGAGACCCAGTACTTC.

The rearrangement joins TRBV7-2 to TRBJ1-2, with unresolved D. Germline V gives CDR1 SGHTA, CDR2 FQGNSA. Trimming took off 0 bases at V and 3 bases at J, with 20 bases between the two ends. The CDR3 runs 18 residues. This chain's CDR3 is CASSLATAWPGIDYGYTF. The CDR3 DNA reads TGTGCCAGCAGCTTAGCCACAGCATGGCCGGGTATCGACTATGGCTACACCTTC. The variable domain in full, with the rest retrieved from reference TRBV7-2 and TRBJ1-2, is GAGVSQSPSNKVTEKGKDVELRCDPISGHTALYWYRQSLGQGLEFLIYFQGNSAPDKSGLPSDRFSAERTGGSVSTLTIQRTQQEDSAVYLCASSLATAWPGIDYGYTFGSGTRLTVV.

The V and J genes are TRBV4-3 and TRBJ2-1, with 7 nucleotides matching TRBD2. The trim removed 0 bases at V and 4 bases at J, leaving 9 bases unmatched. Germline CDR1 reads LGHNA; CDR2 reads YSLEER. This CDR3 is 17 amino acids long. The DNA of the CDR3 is TGCGCCAGCAGCCAAGAACTTGAGCGGGGTAGGTACAATGAGCAGTTCTTC. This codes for CASSQELERGRYNEQFF.

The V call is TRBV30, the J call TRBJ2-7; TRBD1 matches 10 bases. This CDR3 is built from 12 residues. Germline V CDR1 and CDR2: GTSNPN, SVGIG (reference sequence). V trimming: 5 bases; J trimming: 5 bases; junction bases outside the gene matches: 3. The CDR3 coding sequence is TGTGCCTGGCGGACAGGGGGAAACGAGCAGTACTTC. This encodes CAWRTGGNEQYF.

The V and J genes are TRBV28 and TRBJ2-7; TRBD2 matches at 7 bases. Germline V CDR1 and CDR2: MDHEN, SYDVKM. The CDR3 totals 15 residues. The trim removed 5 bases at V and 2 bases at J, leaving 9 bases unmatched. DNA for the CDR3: TGTGCCAGCAGTCAACAGCGGGATCATCCCTACGAGCAGTACTTC. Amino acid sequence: CASSQQRDHPYEQYF.

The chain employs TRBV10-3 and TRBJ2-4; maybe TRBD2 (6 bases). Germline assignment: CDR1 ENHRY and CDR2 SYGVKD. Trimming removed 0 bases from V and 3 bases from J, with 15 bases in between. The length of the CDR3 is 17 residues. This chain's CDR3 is CAISESSWREGKNIQYF. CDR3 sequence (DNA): TGTGCCATCAGTGAGTCTTCTTGGCGGGAAGGCAAAAACATTCAGTACTTC.

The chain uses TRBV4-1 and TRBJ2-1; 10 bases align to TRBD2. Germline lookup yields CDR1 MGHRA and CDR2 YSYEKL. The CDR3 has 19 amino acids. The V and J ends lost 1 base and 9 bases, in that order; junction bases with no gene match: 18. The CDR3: CASSQAPLKGTSDKAEQFF. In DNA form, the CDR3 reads TGCGCCAGCAGCCAAGCCCCTCTGAAGGGGACTAGCGATAAGGCTGAGCAGTTCTTC.

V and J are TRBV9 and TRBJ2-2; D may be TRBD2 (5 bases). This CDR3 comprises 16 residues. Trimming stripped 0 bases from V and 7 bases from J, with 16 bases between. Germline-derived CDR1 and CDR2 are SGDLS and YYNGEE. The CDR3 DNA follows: TGTGCCAGCAGCGTAGGAGAGCCCCGGGGTAGCGGGGAGCTGTTTTTT. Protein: CASSVGEPRGSGELFF.

The CDR3: CATSGVGTASGNTIYF. For the CDR3, the DNA is TGTGCCACCAGCGGAGTCGGGACAGCCTCTGGAAACACCATATATTTT. The chain has TRBV15 and TRBJ1-3, with 7 bases lining up with TRBD1. The CDR3 spans 16 residues. Germline V CDR1 and CDR2: LNHNV, YYDKDF (reference sequence). The trim removed 5 bases at V and 0 bases at J, leaving 7 bases unmatched.

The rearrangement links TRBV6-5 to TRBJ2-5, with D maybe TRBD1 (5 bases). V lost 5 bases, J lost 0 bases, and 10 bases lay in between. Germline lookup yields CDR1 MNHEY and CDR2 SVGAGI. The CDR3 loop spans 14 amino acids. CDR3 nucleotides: TGTGCCAGCAGTCGAGACAGAAACCAAGAGACCCAGTACTTC. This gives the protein CASSRDRNQETQYF.

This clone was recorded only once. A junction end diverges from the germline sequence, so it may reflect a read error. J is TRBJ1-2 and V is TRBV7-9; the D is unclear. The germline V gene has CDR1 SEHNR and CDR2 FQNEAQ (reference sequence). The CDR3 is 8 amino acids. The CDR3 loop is CASTPLGF. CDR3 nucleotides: TGTGCCAGCACCCCCTTGGGCTTC.

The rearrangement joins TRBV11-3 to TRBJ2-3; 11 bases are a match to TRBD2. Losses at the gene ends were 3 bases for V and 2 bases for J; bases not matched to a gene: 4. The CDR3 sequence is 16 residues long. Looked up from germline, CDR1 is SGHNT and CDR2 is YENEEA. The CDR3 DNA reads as TGTGCCAGCAGCTTGTCGACTAGCGGGAACACAGATACGCAGTATTTT. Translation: CASSLSTSGNTDTQYF.

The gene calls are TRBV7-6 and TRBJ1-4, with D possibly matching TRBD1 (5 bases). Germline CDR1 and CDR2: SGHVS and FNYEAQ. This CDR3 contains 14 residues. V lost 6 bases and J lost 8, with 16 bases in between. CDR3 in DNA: TGTGCCAGCAGAGCTTCCCATGGGGACGAAAAACTGTTTTTT. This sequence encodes CASRASHGDEKLFF.

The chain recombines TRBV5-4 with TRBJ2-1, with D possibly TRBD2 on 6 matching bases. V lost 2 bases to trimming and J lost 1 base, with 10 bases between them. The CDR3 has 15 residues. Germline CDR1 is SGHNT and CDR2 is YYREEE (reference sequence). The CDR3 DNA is TGTGCCAGCAGCTTTAGCGGTGGGTCCTACAATGAGCAGTTCTTC. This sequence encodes CASSFSGGSYNEQFF.

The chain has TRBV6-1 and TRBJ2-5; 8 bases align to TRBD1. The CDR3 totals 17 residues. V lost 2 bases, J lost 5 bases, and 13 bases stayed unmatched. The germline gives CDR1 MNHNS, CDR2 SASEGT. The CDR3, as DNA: TGTGCCAGCAGTGAATTCGAGGGCAGGGGGCTGGGGGAGACCCAGTACTTC. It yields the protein CASSEFEGRGLGETQYF.

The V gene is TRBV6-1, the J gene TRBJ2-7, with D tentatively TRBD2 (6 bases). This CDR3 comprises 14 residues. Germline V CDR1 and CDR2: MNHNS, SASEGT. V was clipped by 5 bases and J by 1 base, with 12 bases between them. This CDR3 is CASSSSAPSYEQYF. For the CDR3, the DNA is TGTGCCAGCAGTTCTAGCGCCCCGTCCTACGAGCAGTACTTC.

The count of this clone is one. The CDR3, as DNA: TGTGCCAGCAGTTTAAAAGACCTCTACACAGATACGCAGTATTTT. Its translation is CASSLKDLYTDTQYF. This chain uses TRBV28 with TRBJ2-3; D gene unclear. The CDR3 is 15 amino acids. The germline CDR1 and CDR2 sequences are MDHEN and SYDVKM. Trimming stripped 2 bases from V and 2 bases from J, with 11 bases between.